The source of this T cell receptor (beta chain) is a study of Graves' ophthalmopathy and Graves' hyperthyroidism. From RNA, the CDR3 regions of TCR beta chains were amplified and sequenced. Scientists carried out first-round RT-PCR using HTBI primers and then a second-round multiplex PCR. TCRdb analysed the multiplex PCR reads with MiXCR anew, one entry per CDR3 protein. The sample records under 60,000 distinct CDR3 sequences, approximately 50% being singletons. Diagnosis was based on clinical symptoms, serum thyroxine, TRAb, thyroid ultrasound and orbital computed tomography. The material sequenced was peripheral blood. The TCR was taken from an adult woman with Graves' ophthalmopathy.

The CDR3 DNA follows: TGTGCCAGCAGCTTCATAGCGGGAGGAGAGACCCAGTACTTC. Residues: CASSFIAGGETQYF. The chain carries TRBV7-6 and TRBJ2-5; 10 nucleotides line up with TRBD2. V shed 3 bases and J 4 bases; nucleotides not matched to a gene: 2. CDR1 is SGHVS and CDR2 is FNYEAQ in the germline V gene. CDR3 length: 14 residues.